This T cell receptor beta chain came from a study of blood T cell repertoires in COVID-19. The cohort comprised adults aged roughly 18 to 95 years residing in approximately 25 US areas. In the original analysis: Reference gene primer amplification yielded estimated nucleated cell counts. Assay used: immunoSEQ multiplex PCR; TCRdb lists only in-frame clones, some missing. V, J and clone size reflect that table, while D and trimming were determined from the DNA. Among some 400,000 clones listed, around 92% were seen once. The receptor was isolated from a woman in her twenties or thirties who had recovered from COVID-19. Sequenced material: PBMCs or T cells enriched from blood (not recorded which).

The CDR3 sequence is CASSLPGQELDTQYF. The CDR3 DNA follows: TGTGCCAGCAGCTTACCGGGACAGGAGCTAGATACGCAGTATTTT. This chain connects TRBV13 to TRBJ2-3, with 8 nucleotides matching TRBD1. Germline-derived CDR1 and CDR2 are PRHDT and FYEKMQ (reference sequence). The CDR3 spans 15 residues. Trimming cost V 2 bases and J 5 bases; bases outside gene matches: 6.